Included here is one T cell receptor (beta chain) sequence, with context. Per the original data handling: Junction-only immunoSEQ data arrived without quality scores, meaning filtering differed. The protocol was immunoSEQ multiplex PCR, while the TCRdb copy is restricted to in-frame clones and leaves out a portion. The V and J calls and clone size are taken from that table; D and trimming were inferred from the DNA. The data hold roughly 770,000 clones, with roughly 96% observed a single time. The CDR3 has 15 residues. With 3 bases removed from V and 2 bases from J, the gap between germline ends came to 12 bases. The germline gives CDR1 SGHTA, CDR2 FQGNSA. This record belongs to a study of shared clonotypes between healthy human individuals. It was CD45RO-negative cells, positively selected for CCR7, that made up naive CD8 cells, with terminally differentiated effector memory CD45RA+ cells excluded.

The V and J genes are TRBV7-2 and TRBJ2-3; possible D gene TRBD2, 5 bases. The source of this sequence is a man younger than 45 in good health. The sequencing input was naive CD8+ T cells sorted from blood. CDR3 protein: CASSLGGRYTDTQYF. For the CDR3, the DNA is TGTGCCAGCAGCTTGGGTGGGAGATACACAGATACGCAGTATTTT.